This T cell receptor beta chain was obtained from a study of CD8+CD57+ T cells in acquired aplastic anemia. Across the whole study: Across the sorted CD4+ and CD8+ cells, DNA amounts averaged roughly 3 ug. Findings of the study overall: Patients versus controls showed no significant CD8+ Simpson's diversity difference. There were fewer than 35 CD8+ CDR3 sequences that occurred in both patients and controls.

An expansion of CD8+CD57+ cells by flow cytometry had been shown in patients chosen for sequencing. Each of the patients presented with severe acquired aplastic anemia. CDR3 and TCR beta VDJ profiling relied on genomic DNA as the template. TCRdb processed the reads anew with MiXCR; each CDR3 protein has one entry. This sample carries about 160,000 distinct CDR3 sequences, 47% of them seen once, and the ten largest clones take approximately 2.8%. As for this clonotype: The antigen remains undetermined.

Deletions cut 4 bases from V and 2 bases from J, with 12 bases between. Germline assignment: CDR1 SGHTA and CDR2 FQGNSA. The CDR3 runs 14 residues. The rearrangement links TRBV7-2 to TRBJ2-7, with D possibly matching TRBD1 (5 bases). The sequencing sample was made of sorted CD4+, CD8+, or CD8+CD57+ T cells (not recorded which) from PBMCs. This TCR was sampled from a human donor with aplastic anemia. CDR3 loop: CASSSFAGTYEQYF. In DNA form, the CDR3 reads TGTGCCAGCAGCTCCTTTGCAGGGACCTACGAGCAGTACTTC.